This T cell receptor (beta chain) comes out of a study of T cell changes during pregnancy in multiple sclerosis. Germline V CDR1 and CDR2: MNHNS, SASEGT. The V gene end was trimmed by 3 bases and the J gene end by 2 bases; junction bases not matched to a gene: 4. This CDR3 region has 15 residues. Assay: immunoSEQ multiplex PCR; the TCRdb copy retains only in-frame clones and omits some. This table has about 59,000 clones, about 93% appearing once. The source was peripheral blood, collected in the third trimester of pregnancy. This sequence originates from a female donor in good health, enrolled as a control in a pregnancy study. This chain links TRBV6-1 with TRBJ2-7, with 10 bases aligning to TRBD1. CDR3 bases: TGTGCCAGCAGTGAGGGGACAGGGGCCACCTACGAGCAGTACTTC. It translates to CASSEGTGATYEQYF.